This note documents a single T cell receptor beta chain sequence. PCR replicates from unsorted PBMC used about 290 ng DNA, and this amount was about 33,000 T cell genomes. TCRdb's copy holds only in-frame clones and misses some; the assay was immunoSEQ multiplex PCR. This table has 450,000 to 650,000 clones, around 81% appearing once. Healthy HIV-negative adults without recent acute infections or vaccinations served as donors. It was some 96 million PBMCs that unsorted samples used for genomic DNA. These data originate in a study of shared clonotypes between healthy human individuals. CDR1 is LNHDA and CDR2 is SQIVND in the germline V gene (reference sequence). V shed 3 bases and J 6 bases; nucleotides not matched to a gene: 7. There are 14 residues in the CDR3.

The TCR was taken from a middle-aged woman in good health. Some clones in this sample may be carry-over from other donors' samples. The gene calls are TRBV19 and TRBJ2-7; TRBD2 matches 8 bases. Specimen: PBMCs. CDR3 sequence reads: CASSISAGVPEQYF. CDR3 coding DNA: TGTGCCAGTAGTATTTCAGCGGGAGTGCCCGAGCAGTACTTC.